This T cell receptor (beta chain) was obtained from a study of CDR3 diversity in severe acne. TCRdb ran MiXCR on the PCR reads and lists one entry per CDR3 protein. Counted here are about 76,000 distinct CDR3 sequences, around 50% occurring once; the ten biggest clones make up around an eighth. For this clonotype: One junction end does not reproduce the germline sequence, and a read error may be involved.

Sequenced input: blood. The TCR was taken from a male donor in good health, without acne.

CDR3 region: CASSRTGANTEVFF. CDR3 DNA: TGTGCCAGCAGTAGGACAGGGGCGAACACTGAAGTTTTCTTT. V is TRBV6-1 and J is TRBJ1-1; TRBD1 aligns across 9 bases. The CDR3 covers 14 residues. CDR1 and CDR2 (germline): MNHNS, SASEGT.